A single sample is the source of the 10 T cell receptor beta chains below, sequenced in a study of cytomegalovirus exposure and HLA in healthy donors. Researchers ran the PCR with 60 Vbeta and 13 Jbeta primers. TCRdb's copy holds only in-frame clones and misses some; the assay was immunoSEQ multiplex PCR. The sample contains around 180,000 clones, around 80% of which appear only once. Sequenced material: PBMCs. These receptors were obtained from a male donor in good health and CMV-seronegative.

The V and J genes are TRBV7-6 and TRBJ2-5; 8 nucleotides match TRBD1. CDR1 SGHVS and CDR2 FNYEAQ come from the germline V gene. The CDR3 consists of 17 residues. After removal of 4 bases from V and 2 bases from J, the junction contained 12 bases not matched to a gene. CDR3: CASSSNLGQGMQETQYF. The CDR3 DNA reads TGTGCCAGCAGCTCGAACCTCGGACAGGGCATGCAAGAGACCCAGTACTTC.

The chain couples TRBV29-1 to TRBJ2-1; 12 bases line up with TRBD2. The CDR3 extends over 15 amino acids. Germline lookup yields CDR1 SQVTM and CDR2 ANQGSEA. V gave up 3 bases and J gave up 5 bases; unmatched junction bases: 5. CDR3 residues: CSVDRLAGVDNEQFF. The DNA of the CDR3 is TGCAGCGTTGACCGACTAGCGGGAGTAGACAATGAGCAGTTCTTC.

This chain links TRBV2 with TRBJ2-6; D is possibly TRBD1 (6 bases). The CDR3 consists of 13 residues. Trimming removed 6 bases from V and 4 bases from J, with 7 bases in between. CDR1 SNHLY and CDR2 FYNNEI come from the germline V gene. The CDR3 reads CASRGTGANVLTF. The DNA for the CDR3 is TGTGCCAGCAGGGGGACAGGGGCCAACGTCCTGACTTTC.

This clone was seen a single time. The chain uses TRBV6-6 and TRBJ2-5; no clear D gene. CDR1 MNHNY and CDR2 SVGAGI come from the germline V gene (reference sequence). The CDR3 runs to 15 residues. V was shortened by 0 bases and J by 4 bases, with 12 bases between the two germline ends. The CDR3 region is CASSYSGEPAETQYF. CDR3 nucleotide sequence: TGTGCCAGCAGTTACTCCGGAGAGCCCGCAGAGACCCAGTACTTC.

This sequence joins TRBV7-2 and TRBJ2-7; the D gene is possibly TRBD2 (6 bases). The germline CDR1 and CDR2 sequences are SGHTA and FQGNSA. The CDR3 consists of 16 residues. V lost 2 bases, J lost 2 bases, and 16 bases lay in between. The CDR3 region has the DNA TGTGCCAGCAGCTTATTGGGGTGGGAGGCAGCCTACGAGCAGTACTTC. Translated: CASSLLGWEAAYEQYF. The complete variable domain, with remaining parts taken from reference TRBV7-2 and TRBJ2-7, reads GAGVSQSPSNKVTEKGKDVELRCDPISGHTALYWYRQSLGQGLEFLIYFQGNSAPDKSGLPSDRFSAERTGGSVSTLTIQRTQQEDSAVYLCASSLLGWEAAYEQYFGPGTRLTVT.

Comment on this clone: This specimen includes other DNA sequences encoding the same CDR3. The rearrangement joins TRBV9 to TRBJ2-5, with 8 bases fitting TRBD2. J lost 4 bases, V lost 2 bases, and 1 base had no gene match. The CDR3 has 13 amino acids. The germline CDR1 and CDR2 sequences are SGDLS and YYNGEE. CDR3 in DNA: TGTGCCAGCAGCGTTAGCGGGGCAGAGACCCAGTACTTC. Translating gives CASSVSGAETQYF.

The V gene is TRBV29-1, the J gene TRBJ2-1; tentative D call: TRBD2 (7 bases). There are 13 residues in the CDR3. CDR1 is SQVTM and CDR2 is ANQGSEA in the germline V gene. Trimming shortened V by 4 bases and J by 6 bases, and 13 bases separated the two germline ends. CDR3 residues: CSVGGGLGNEQFF. CDR3 DNA sequence: TGCAGCGTTGGGGGGGGGCTCGGCAATGAGCAGTTCTTC.

This clone is a singleton in its sample. The rearrangement links TRBV10-3 to TRBJ1-2; D gene ambiguous. V lost 0 bases and J 1 base, leaving 12 bases between the germline ends. Germline loops: CDR1 ENHRY, CDR2 SYGVKD. CDR3 length: 16 amino acids. CDR3 nucleotides: TGTGCCATCAGTGAGTCACCCCAGGAAAATAACTATGGCTACACCTTC. Its translation is CAISESPQENNYGYTF.

The V and J genes are TRBV9 and TRBJ1-5, with a tentative D call TRBD1 (5 bases). Germline V gene lookup returns CDR1 SGDLS and CDR2 YYNGEE. The CDR3 loop spans 15 amino acids. Trimming stripped 4 bases from V and 0 bases from J, with 11 bases between. CDR3 protein: CASSPPGNSNQPQHF. The CDR3 DNA sequence: TGTGCCAGCAGCCCCCCAGGGAATAGCAATCAGCCCCAGCATTTT.

The chain carries TRBV9 and TRBJ1-1, with D possibly matching TRBD1 (5 bases). The germline CDR1 and CDR2 sequences are SGDLS and YYNGEE. This CDR3 has 15 residues. V gave up 3 bases and J gave up 0 bases, with 12 bases separating them. CDR3 nucleotide sequence: TGTGCCAGCAGCGCGGGGGGGATGATGAACACTGAAGCTTTCTTT. This encodes CASSAGGMMNTEAFF.